The following is a TCR beta chain sequence with its context. Original processing methods: Amplified reference gene primers provided the basis for estimating nucleated cell counts. Profiled with immunoSEQ multiplex PCR; TCRdb holds only in-frame clones, not every one. For V, J and clone size, that table is used; D and trimming come from the DNA. The repertoire holds 65,000 or so clones, 75% to 90% seen once, with around 9.1% in the top ten. This CDR3 spans 14 amino acids. From germline, CDR1 is SGHAT and CDR2 FQNNGV. Trimming removed 6 bases from V and 8 bases from J, with 16 bases in between. The source of the sample is a study of blood T cell repertoires in COVID-19. Study overall: COVID-19 samples, acute and convalescent, were from the United States, Italy and Spain. The cDNA or gDNA used as material had been derived from T cells, B-cell-depleted T cells, or PBMCs.

The sequenced material came from peripheral blood. This sequence joins TRBV11-2 and TRBJ1-4, with D possibly TRBD1 on 6 matching bases. The TCR was taken from a human donor with acute or convalescent COVID-19. The donor label of this sample is uncertain. The CDR3 region is CASSSRGMKEKLFF. CDR3 nucleotide sequence: TGTGCCAGCAGTTCCAGGGGTATGAAAGAAAAACTGTTTTTT.